In this sample, the clone carrying this T cell receptor beta chain turned up a few times. Its matching antigen is unknown. This sample was taken from a study of post-analysis software for immune sequencing data. Study background: Disease trajectories encompassed relapsing-remitting, secondary progressive and progressive-relapsing multiple sclerosis.

The CDR3 is 15 residues long. V was cut by 6 bases and J by 4 bases, with 16 bases left in between. Germline V gene data show CDR1 as MDHEN and CDR2 as SYDVKM. Study-level findings and limits: Multiple sclerosis patients showed significantly lower normalized Chao1 diversity than controls did. Among four or five TRBV segments more frequent in patients than controls were TRBV5-6, TRBV5-1 and TRBV20-1.

Tagging with unique molecular identifiers was a feature of the TCR beta cDNA libraries. TCRdb called the PCR reads again in MiXCR, with one record for every CDR3 protein. This sample yields approximately 440,000 distinct CDR3 sequences, of which around 40% are seen a single time; about an eighth belongs to the top ten. The sample taken for sequencing was blood. This sequence was found in a girl between 10 and 17 years old with multiple sclerosis. The rearrangement joins TRBV28 to TRBJ1-5; D gene unclear. In DNA, the CDR3 is TGTGCCAGCAGGCCTCCGGGCCAAGGGAATCAGCCCCAGCATTTT. This encodes CASRPPGQGNQPQHF.